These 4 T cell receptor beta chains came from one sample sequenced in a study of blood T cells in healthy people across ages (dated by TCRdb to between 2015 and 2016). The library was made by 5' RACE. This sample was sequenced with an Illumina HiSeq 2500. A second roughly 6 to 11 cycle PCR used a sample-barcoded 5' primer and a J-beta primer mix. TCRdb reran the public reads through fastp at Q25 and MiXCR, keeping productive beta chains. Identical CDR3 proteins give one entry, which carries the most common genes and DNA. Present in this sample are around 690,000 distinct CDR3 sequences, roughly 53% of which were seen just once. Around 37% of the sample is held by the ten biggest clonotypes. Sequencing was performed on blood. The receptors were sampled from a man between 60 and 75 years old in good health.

CDR3 nucleotide sequence: TGTGCCAGCAATCGACAGGGGGGCACAGATACGCAGTATTTT. Protein sequence: CASNRQGGTDTQYF. This chain links TRBV7-9 with TRBJ2-3; 9 nucleotides line up with TRBD1. CDR3 length equals 14 residues. With V trimmed by 7 bases and J by 1 base, 3 bases remained unmatched. CDR1 and CDR2 (germline): SEHNR, FQNEAQ (reference sequence).

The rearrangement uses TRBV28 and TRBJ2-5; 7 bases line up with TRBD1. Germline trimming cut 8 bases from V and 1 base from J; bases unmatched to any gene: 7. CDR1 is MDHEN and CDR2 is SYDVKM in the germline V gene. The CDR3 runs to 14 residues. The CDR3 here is CASRDSQRQETQYF. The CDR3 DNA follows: TGTGCCAGCCGGGACAGCCAACGCCAAGAGACCCAGTACTTC.

The chain's CDR3 is CAILPGQRGDEQYF. The CDR3 bases are TGTGCCATCTTACCGGGACAGAGAGGCGACGAGCAGTACTTC. This chain links TRBV10-3 with TRBJ2-7, with 7 bases identical to TRBD1. V was pared by 8 bases and J by 5 bases, with 12 bases of the junction left unmatched. There are 14 residues in the CDR3. Germline values: CDR1 ENHRY, CDR2 SYGVKD.

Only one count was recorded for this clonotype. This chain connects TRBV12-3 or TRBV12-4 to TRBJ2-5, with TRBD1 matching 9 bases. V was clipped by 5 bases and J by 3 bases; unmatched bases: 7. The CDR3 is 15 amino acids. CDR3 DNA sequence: TGTGCCAGCAGTCCCTTTGACAGGGGGGAAGAGACCCAGTACTTC. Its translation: CASSPFDRGEETQYF.